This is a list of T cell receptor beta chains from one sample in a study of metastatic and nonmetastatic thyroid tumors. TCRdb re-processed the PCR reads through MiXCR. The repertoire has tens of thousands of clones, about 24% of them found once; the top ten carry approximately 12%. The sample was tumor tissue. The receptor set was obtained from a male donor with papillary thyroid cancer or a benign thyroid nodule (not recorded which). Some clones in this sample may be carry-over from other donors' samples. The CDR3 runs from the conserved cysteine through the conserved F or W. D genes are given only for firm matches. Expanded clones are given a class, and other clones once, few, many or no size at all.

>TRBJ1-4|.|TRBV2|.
CASSEDSTTNEKLFF
TGTGCCAGCAGTGAAGACTCAACAACTAATGAAAAACTGTTTTTT
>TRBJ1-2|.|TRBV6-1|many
CASSFDSNYGYTF
TGTGCCAGCAGCTTCGACAGTAACTATGGCTACACCTTC
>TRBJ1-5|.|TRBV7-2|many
CASTLTLGGGQPQHF
TGTGCCAGCACCTTGACCCTGGGCGGGGGTCAGCCCCAGCATTTT
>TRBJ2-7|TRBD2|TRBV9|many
CASSVVPSGVSEQYF
TGTGCCAGCAGCGTAGTCCCCAGCGGGGTGAGCGAGCAGTACTTC
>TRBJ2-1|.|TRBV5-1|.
CASSLVQQASEQFF
TGCGCCAGCAGCTTGGTTCAACAAGCCTCTGAGCAGTTCTTC
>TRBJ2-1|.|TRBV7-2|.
CASSLGLYNEQFF
TGTGCCAGCAGCTTAGGTCTTTACAATGAGCAGTTCTTC
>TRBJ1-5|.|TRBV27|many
CASNNGGWNQPQHF
TGTGCCAGCAACAACGGGGGGTGGAATCAGCCCCAGCATTTT
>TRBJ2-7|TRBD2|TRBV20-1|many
CSAREGASGVLGEQYF
TGCAGTGCTAGAGAGGGTGCTAGCGGGGTCCTCGGGGAGCAGTACTTC
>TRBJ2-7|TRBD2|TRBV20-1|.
CSARDIGLAGDEQYF
TGCAGTGCTAGAGATATCGGCCTCGCGGGGGATGAGCAGTACTTC
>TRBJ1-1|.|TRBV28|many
CASSLGGAQPTEAFF
TGTGCCAGCAGTTTAGGAGGGGCCCAGCCAACTGAAGCTTTCTTT
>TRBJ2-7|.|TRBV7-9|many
CASSSDMNYEQYF
TGTGCCAGCAGCTCGGACATGAACTACGAGCAGTACTTC
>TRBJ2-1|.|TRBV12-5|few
CASGPGSYNEQFF
TGTGCTAGTGGCCCCGGGTCCTACAATGAGCAGTTCTTC
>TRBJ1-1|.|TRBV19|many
CAISIGRNTEAFF
TGTGCCATCAGTATTGGACGGAACACTGAAGCTTTCTTT
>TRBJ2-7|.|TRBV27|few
CASSSRWRVYEQYF
TGTGCCAGCAGTTCCCGCTGGAGGGTCTACGAGCAGTACTTC
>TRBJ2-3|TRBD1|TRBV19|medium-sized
CASGTGGTDTQYF
TGTGCCAGTGGGACAGGGGGCACAGATACGCAGTATTTT
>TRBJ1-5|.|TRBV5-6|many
CASSDTNTGLGSNQPQHF
TGTGCCAGCAGCGATACAAATACAGGGTTAGGGAGCAATCAGCCCCAGCATTTT
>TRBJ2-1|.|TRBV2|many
CASTLSRGFEQFF
TGTGCCAGCACGCTCAGCAGAGGGTTTGAGCAGTTCTTC
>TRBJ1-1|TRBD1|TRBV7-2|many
CASSRQGNTEAFF
TGTGCCAGCAGCCGACAGGGGAACACTGAAGCTTTCTTT
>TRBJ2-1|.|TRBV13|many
CASSWPGDEQFF
TGTGCCAGCAGCTGGCCTGGGGATGAGCAGTTCTTC
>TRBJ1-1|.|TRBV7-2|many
CASNHGHQNTEAFF
TGTGCCAGCAACCACGGGCACCAGAACACTGAAGCTTTCTTT
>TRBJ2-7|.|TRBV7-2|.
CASSETGTRSYEQYF
TGTGCCAGCAGCGAAACCGGGACACGCTCCTACGAGCAGTACTTC
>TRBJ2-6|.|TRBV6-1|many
CASSRYSGANVLTF
TGTGCCAGCTCCCGATACTCTGGGGCCAACGTCCTGACTTTC
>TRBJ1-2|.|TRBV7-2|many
CASSSNQGSDGYTF
TGTGCCAGCAGCTCTAACCAGGGGTCTGATGGCTACACCTTC
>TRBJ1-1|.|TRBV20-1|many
CSAPSPAGTEAFF
TGCAGTGCCCCCTCTCCAGCGGGGACTGAAGCTTTCTTT
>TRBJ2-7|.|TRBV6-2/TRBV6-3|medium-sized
CASRRGSSYEQYF
TGTGCCAGCAGGAGGGGGAGCTCCTACGAGCAGTACTTC
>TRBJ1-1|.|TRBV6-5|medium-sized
CASSYTGQKTEAFF
TGTGCCAGCAGTTACACAGGGCAGAAGACTGAAGCTTTCTTT
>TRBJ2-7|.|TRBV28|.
CASSLGQGSYEQYF
TGCGCCAGCAGTTTAGGGCAGGGCTCCTACGAGCAGTACTTC
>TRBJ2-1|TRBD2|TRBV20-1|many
CSARDPGTSGGNEQFF
TGCAGTGCTAGAGATCCTGGGACTAGCGGGGGGAATGAGCAGTTCTTC
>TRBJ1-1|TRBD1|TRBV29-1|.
CGVDRAENTEAFF
TGCGGCGTAGACAGGGCCGAGAACACTGAAGCCTTCTTT
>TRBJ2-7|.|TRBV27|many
CASSPGQGRNEQYF
TGTGCCAGCAGCCCGGGGCAGGGGCGCAACGAGCAGTACTTC
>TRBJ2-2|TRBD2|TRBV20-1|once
CSASEVASGSIDTGELFF
TGCAGTGCTAGCGAGGTGGCTAGCGGGAGTATCGACACCGGGGAGCTGTTTTTT
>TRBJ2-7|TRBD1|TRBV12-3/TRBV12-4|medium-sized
CASSLRAAGGGYEQYF
TGTGCCAGCAGTTTAAGGGCAGCAGGGGGCGGGTACGAGCAGTACTTC
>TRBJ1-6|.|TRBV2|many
CASSGTLNSPLHF
TGTGCCAGCAGTGGGACCTTAAATTCACCCCTCCACTTT
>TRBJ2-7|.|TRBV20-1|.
CSAYEHGGSSDEQYF
TGCAGTGCCTATGAACACGGGGGAAGCTCTGACGAGCAGTACTTC
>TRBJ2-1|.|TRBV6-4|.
CASSDSPLGKYEQFF
TGTGCCAGCAGTGATTCCCCACTCGGAAAGTACGAGCAGTTCTTC
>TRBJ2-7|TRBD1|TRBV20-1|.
CSASPGTAASSPYEQYF
TGCAGTGCTAGCCCCGGGACAGCCGCGTCGTCTCCCTACGAGCAGTACTTC
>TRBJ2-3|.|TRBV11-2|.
CASSPRRGDTQYF
TGTGCCAGCAGCCCGAGGCGGGGAGATACGCAGTATTTT
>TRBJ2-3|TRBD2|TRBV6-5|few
CTSVGGAGSRGTDTQYF
TGTACCAGCGTTGGAGGAGCGGGATCCCGAGGCACAGATACGCAGTATTTT